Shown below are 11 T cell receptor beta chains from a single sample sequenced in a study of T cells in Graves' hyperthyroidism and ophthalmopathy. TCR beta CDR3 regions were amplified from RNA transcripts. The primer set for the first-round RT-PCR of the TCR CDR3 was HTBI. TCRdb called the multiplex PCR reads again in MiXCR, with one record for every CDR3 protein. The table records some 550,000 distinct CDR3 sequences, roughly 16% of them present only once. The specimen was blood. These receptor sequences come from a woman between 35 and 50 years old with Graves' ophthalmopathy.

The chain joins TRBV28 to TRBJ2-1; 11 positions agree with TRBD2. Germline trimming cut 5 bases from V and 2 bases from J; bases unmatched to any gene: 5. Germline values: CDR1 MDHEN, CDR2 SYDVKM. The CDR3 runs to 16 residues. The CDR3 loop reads CASSLRLAGTYNEQFF. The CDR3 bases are TGTGCCAGCAGTCTACGACTAGCGGGAACCTACAATGAGCAGTTCTTC.

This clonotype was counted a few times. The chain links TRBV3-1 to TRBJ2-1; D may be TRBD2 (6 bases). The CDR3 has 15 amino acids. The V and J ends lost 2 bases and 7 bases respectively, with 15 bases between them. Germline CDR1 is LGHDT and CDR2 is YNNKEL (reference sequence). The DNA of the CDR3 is TGTGCCAGCAGCCAACGAGGGCCCGCGGGGAATGAGCAGTTCTTC. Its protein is CASSQRGPAGNEQFF.

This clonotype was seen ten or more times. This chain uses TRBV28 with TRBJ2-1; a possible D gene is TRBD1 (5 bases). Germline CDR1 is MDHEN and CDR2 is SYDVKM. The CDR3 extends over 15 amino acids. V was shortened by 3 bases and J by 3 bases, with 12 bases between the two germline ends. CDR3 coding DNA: TGTGCCAGCAGTTTGGCAGGGAAGGTCTACAATGAGCAGTTCTTC. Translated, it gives CASSLAGKVYNEQFF.

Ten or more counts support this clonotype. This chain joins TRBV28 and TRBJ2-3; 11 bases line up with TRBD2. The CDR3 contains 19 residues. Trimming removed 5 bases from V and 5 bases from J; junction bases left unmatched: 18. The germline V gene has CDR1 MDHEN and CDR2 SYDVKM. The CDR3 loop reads CASSPRNFGTSGILDTQYF. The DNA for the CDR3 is TGTGCCAGCAGTCCGCGGAATTTTGGGACTAGCGGAATCTTAGATACGCAGTATTTT.

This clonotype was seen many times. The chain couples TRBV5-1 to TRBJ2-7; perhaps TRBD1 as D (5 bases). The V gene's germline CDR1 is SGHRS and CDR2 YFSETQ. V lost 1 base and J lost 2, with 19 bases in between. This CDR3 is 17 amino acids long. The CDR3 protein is CASSLYWQGTATYEQYF. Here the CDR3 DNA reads TGCGCCAGCAGCTTGTATTGGCAGGGCACCGCGACCTACGAGCAGTACTTC.

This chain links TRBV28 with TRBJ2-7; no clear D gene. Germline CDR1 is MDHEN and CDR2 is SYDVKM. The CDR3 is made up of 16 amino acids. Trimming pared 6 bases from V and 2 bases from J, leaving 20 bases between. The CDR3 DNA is TGTGCCAGCAGCCTCAACTCCGCCACAACGACCTACGAGCAGTACTTC. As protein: CASSLNSATTTYEQYF.

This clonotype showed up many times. The CDR3 region has the DNA TGCAGCGTTGGGGACACCGGGGAGCTGTTTTTT. The encoded protein is CSVGDTGELFF. V usage is TRBV29-1 and J usage is TRBJ2-2, with D unclear. The germline CDR1 and CDR2 sequences are SQVTM and ANQGSEA. The CDR3 is made up of 11 amino acids. V shed 4 bases and J shed 3 bases, with 3 bases lying between them.

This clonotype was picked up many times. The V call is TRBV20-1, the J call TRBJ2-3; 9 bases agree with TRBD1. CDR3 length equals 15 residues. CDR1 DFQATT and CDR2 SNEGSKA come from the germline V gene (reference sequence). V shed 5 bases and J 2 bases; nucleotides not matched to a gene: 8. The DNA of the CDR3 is TGCAGTGCTGCGGGCGGACAGGGGCTCACAGATACGCAGTATTTT. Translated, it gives CSAAGGQGLTDTQYF.

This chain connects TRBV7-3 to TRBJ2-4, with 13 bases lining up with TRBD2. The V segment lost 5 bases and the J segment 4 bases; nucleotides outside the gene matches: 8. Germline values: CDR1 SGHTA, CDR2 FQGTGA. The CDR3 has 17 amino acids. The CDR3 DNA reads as TGTGCCAGCAGCGCTGGGACTAGCGGGGCGAATAAAAACATTCAGTACTTC. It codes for CASSAGTSGANKNIQYF.

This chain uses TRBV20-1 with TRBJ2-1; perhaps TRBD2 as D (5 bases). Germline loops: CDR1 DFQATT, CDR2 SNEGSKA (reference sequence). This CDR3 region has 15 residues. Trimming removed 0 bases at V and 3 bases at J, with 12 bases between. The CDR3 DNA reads TGCAGTGCTAGAGATGTCGACTATGACTACAATGAGCAGTTCTTC. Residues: CSARDVDYDYNEQFF.

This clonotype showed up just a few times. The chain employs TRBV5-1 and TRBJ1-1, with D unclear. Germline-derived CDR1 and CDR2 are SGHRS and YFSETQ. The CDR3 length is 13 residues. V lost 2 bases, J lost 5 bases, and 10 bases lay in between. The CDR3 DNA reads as TGCGCCAGCAGCTTTTACGTCGTGACTGAAGCTTTCTTT. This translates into CASSFYVVTEAFF.